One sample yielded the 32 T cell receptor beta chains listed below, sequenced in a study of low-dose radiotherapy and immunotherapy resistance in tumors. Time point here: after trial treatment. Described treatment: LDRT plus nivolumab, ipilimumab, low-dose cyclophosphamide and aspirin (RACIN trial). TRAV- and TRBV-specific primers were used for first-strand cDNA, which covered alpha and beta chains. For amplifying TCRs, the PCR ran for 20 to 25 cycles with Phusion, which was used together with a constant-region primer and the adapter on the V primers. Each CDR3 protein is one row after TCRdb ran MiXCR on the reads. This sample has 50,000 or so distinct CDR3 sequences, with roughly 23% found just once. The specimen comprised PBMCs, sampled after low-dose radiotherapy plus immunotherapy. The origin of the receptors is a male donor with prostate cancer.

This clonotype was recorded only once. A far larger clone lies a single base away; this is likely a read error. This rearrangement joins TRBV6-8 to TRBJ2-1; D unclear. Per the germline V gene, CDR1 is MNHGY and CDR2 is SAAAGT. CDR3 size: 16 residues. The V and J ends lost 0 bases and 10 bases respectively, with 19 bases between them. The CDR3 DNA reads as TGTGCCAGCAGTTACTCGAAGGCAGGCGATACCTACGAGCAGTTCTTC. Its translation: CASSYSKAGDTYEQFF.

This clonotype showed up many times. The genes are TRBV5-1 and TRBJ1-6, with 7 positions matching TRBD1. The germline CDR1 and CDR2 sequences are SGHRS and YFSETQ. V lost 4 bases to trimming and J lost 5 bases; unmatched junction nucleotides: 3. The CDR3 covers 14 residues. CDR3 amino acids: CASSGGQDNSPLHF. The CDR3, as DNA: TGCGCCAGCAGCGGAGGACAGGATAATTCACCCCTCCACTTT.

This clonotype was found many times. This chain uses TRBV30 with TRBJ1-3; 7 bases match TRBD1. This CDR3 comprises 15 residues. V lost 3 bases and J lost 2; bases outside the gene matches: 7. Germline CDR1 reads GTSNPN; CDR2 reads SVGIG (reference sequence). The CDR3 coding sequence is TGTGCCTGGAGCACCGGGACAGTAGCTGGAAACACCATATATTTT. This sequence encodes CAWSTGTVAGNTIYF. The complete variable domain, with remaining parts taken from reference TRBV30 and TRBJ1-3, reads SQTIHQWPATLVQPVGSPLSLECTVEGTSNPNLYWYRQAAGRGLQLLFYSVGIGQISSEVPQNLSASRPQDRQFILSSKKLLLSDSGFYLCAWSTGTVAGNTIYFGEGSWLTVV.

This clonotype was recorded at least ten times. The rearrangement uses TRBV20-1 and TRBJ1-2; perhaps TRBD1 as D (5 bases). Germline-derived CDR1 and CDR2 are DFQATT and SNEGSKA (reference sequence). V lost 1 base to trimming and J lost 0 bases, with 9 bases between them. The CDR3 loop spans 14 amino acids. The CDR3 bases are TGCAGTGCTAGAGGACAGACTACTAACTATGGCTACACCTTC. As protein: CSARGQTTNYGYTF.

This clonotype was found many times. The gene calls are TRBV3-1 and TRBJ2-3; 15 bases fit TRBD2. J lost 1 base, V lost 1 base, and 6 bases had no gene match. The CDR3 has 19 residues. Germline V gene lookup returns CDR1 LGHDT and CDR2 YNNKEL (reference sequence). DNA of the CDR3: TGTGCCAGCAGCCAAGTCCCGGGACTAGCGGGGGGCCGCACAGATACGCAGTATTTT. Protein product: CASSQVPGLAGGRTDTQYF.

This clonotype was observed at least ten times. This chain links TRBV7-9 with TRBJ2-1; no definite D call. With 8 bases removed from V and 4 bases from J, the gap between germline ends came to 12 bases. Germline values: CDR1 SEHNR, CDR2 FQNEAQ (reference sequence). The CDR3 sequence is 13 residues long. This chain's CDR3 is CASCYEAYNEQFF. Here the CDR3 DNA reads TGTGCCAGCTGCTATGAAGCATACAATGAGCAGTTCTTC.

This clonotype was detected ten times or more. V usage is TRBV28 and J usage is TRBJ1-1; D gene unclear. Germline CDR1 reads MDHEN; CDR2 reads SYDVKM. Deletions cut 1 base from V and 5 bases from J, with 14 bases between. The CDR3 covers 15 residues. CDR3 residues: CASSLFRPMATEAFF. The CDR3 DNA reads TGTGCCAGCAGTTTATTTCGGCCAATGGCGACTGAAGCTTTCTTT.

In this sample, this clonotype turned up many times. CDR3 nucleotide sequence: TGCGCCAGCAGCCCTACCGGCGGACAGGGGGCTGCAGATACGCAGTATTTT. This gives the protein CASSPTGGQGAADTQYF. This sequence joins TRBV5-1 and TRBJ2-3, with 11 bases that match TRBD1. Germline CDR1 reads SGHRS; CDR2 reads YFSETQ. V shed 4 bases and J 4 bases; nucleotides not matched to a gene: 11. CDR3 length equals 17 residues.

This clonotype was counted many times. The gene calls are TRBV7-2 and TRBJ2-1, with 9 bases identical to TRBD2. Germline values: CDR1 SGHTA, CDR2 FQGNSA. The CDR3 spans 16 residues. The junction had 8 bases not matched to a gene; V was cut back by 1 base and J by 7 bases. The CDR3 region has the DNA TGTGCCAGCAGCTTAGGGGCGGGAGGGCCTATTAATGAGCAGTTCTTC. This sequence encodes CASSLGAGGPINEQFF.

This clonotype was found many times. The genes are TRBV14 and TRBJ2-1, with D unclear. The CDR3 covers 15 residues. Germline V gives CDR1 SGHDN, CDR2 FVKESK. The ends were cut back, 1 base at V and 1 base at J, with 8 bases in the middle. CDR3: CASSQVRTSYNEQFF. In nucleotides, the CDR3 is TGTGCCAGCAGCCAAGTTCGTACTTCCTACAATGAGCAGTTCTTC.

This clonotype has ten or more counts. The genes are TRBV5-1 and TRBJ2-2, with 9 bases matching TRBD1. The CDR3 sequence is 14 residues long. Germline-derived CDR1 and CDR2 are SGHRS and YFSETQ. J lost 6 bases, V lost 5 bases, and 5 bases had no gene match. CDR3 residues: CASRPGQGSGELFF. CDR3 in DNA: TGCGCCAGCAGACCGGGACAGGGCTCCGGGGAGCTGTTTTTT.

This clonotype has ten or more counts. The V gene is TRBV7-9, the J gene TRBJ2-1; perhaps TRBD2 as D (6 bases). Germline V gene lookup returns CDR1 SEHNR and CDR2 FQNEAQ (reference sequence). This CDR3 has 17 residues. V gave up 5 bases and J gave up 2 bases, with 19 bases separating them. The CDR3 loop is CASSLYGGGFPYNEQFF. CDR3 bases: TGTGCCAGCAGCCTGTACGGTGGGGGGTTTCCCTACAATGAGCAGTTCTTC.

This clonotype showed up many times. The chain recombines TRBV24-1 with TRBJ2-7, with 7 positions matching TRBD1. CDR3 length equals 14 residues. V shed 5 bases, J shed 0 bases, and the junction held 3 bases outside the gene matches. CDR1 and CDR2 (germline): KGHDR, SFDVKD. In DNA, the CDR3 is TGTGCCACCAGTGGCAGGGGGAACTCCTACGAGCAGTACTTC. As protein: CATSGRGNSYEQYF.

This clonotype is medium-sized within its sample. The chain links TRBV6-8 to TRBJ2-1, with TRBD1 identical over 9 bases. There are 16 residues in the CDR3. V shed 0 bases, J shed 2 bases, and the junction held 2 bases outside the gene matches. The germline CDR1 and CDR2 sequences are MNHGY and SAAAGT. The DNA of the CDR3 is TGTGCCAGCAGTTACTCCGGGACAGGGACCTACAATGAGCAGTTCTTC. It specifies CASSYSGTGTYNEQFF.

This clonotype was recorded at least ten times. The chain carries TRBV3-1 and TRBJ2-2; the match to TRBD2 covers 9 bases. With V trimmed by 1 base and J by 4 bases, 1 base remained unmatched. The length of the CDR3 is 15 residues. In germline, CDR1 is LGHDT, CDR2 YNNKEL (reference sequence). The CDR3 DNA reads TGTGCCAGCAGCCAAGGCGGGGGGGTCACCGGGGAGCTGTTTTTT. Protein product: CASSQGGGVTGELFF.

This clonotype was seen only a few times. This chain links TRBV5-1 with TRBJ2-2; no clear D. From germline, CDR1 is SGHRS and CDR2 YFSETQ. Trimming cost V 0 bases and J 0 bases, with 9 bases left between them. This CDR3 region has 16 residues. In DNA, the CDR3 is TGCGCCAGCAGCTTGGACAGAGCCACGAACACCGGGGAGCTGTTTTTT. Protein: CASSLDRATNTGELFF.

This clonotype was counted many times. The CDR3 loop is CASSIVGSTDTQYF. DNA for the CDR3: TGTGCCAGTAGTATTGTTGGGAGCACAGATACGCAGTATTTT. This chain uses TRBV7-9 with TRBJ2-3; the D is unclear. CDR1 SEHNR and CDR2 FQNEAQ come from the germline V gene (reference sequence). The CDR3 loop spans 14 amino acids. V lost 9 bases and J 0 bases, leaving 13 bases between the germline ends.

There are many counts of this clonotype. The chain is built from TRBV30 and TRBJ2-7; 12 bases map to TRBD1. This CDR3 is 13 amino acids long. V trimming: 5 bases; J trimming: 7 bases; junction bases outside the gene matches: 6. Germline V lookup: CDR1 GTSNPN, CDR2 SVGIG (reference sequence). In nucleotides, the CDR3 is TGTGCCTGGGGGACAGGGGGCGCGAGGGAGCAGTACTTC. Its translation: CAWGTGGAREQYF. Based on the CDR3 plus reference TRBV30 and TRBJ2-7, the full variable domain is SQTIHQWPATLVQPVGSPLSLECTVEGTSNPNLYWYRQAAGRGLQLLFYSVGIGQISSEVPQNLSASRPQDRQFILSSKKLLLSDSGFYLCAWGTGGAREQYFGPGTRLTVT.

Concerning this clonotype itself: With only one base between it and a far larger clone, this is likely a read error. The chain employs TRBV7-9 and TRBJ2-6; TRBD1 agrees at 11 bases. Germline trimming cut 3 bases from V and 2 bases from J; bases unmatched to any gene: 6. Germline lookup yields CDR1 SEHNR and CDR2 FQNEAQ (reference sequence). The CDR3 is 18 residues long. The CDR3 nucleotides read TGTGCCAGCAGCTTCCGGGACAGGGGGGAGGCTGGGGCCAACGTCCTGACTTTC. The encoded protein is CASSFRDRGEAGANVLTF.

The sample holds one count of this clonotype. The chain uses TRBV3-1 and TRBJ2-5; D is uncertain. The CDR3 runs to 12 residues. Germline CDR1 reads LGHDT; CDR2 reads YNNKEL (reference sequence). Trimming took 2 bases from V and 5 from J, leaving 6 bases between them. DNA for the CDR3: TGTGCCAGCAGCCAATCCGTGGAGACCCAGTACTTC. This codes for CASSQSVETQYF.

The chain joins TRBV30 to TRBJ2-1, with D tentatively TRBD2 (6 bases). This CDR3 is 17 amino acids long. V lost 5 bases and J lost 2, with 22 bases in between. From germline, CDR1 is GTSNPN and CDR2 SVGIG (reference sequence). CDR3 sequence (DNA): TGTGCCTGGTGCAGGGATCGAATAGCGGCCCCCTACAATGAGCAGTTCTTC. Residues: CAWCRDRIAAPYNEQFF.

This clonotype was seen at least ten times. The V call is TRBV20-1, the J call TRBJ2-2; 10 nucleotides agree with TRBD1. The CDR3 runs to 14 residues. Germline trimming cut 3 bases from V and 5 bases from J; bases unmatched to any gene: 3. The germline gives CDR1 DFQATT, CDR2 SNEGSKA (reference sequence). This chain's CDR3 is CSARTGGATGELFF. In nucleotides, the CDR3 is TGCAGTGCTAGGACAGGGGGCGCGACCGGGGAGCTGTTTTTT.

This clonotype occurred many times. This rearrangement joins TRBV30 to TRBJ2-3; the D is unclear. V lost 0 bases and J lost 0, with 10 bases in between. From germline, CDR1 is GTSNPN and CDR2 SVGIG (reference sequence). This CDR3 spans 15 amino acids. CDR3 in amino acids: CAWSVLAASTDTQYF. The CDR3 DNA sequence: TGTGCCTGGAGTGTACTTGCGGCTAGCACAGATACGCAGTATTTT.

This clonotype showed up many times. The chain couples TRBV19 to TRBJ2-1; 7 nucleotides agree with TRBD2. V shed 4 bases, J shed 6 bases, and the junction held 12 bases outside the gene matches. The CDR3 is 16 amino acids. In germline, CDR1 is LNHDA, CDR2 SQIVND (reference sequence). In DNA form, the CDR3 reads TGTGCCAGTAGTACCCCTAGCGGAGGAGGGATCAATGAGCAGTTCTTC. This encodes CASSTPSGGGINEQFF.

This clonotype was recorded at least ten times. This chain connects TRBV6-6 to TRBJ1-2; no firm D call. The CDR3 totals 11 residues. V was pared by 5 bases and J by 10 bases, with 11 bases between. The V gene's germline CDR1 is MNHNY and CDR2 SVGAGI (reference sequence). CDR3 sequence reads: CASSNRQDYTF. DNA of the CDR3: TGTGCCAGCAGTAACCGCCAAGACTACACCTTC.

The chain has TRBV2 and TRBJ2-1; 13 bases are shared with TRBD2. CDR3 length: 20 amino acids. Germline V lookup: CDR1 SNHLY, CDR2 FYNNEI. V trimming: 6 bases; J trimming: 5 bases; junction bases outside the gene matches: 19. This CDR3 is CASRGELGLAGRGTNNEQFF. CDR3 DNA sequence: TGTGCCAGCAGGGGAGAGTTGGGACTAGCGGGGAGAGGAACAAACAATGAGCAGTTCTTC.

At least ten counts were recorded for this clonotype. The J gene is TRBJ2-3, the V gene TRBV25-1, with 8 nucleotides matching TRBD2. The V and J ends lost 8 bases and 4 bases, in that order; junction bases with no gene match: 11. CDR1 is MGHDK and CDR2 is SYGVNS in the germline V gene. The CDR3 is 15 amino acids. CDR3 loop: CASSLAGGVADTQYF. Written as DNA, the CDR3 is TGTGCCAGCTCTCTCGCGGGGGGTGTCGCAGATACGCAGTATTTT.

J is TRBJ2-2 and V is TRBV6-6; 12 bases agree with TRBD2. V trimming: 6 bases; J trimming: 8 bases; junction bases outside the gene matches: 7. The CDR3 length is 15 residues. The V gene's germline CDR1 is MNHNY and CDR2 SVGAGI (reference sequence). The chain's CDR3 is CASRSTSGSGGELFF. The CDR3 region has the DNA TGTGCCAGCAGGTCGACTAGCGGGAGTGGAGGGGAGCTGTTTTTT.

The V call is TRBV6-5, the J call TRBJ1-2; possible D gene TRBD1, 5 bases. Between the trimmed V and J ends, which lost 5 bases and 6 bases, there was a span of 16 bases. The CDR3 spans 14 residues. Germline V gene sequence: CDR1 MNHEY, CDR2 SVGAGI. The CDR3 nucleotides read TGTGCCAGCAGTACTCGGTTGGGGGGACATGGCTACACCTTC. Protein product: CASSTRLGGHGYTF.

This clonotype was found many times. Written as DNA, the CDR3 is TGTGCCAGCAGTTACGACAGGGATGGGATGAACACTGAAGCTTTCTTT. Translating it yields CASSYDRDGMNTEAFF. This chain links TRBV6-6 with TRBJ1-1; TRBD1 matches 7 bases. This CDR3 spans 16 amino acids. Unmatched junction bases numbered 6, after V lost 2 bases and J lost 0 bases. Germline lookup yields CDR1 MNHNY and CDR2 SVGAGI (reference sequence).

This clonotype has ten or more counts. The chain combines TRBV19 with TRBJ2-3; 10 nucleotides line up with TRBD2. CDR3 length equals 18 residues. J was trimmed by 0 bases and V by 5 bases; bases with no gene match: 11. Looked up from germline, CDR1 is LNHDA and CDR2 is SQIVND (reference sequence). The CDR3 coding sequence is TGTGCCAGTAGTGGCAATAGCGGGGGGCACCCTAGCACAGATACGCAGTATTTT. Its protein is CASSGNSGGHPSTDTQYF.

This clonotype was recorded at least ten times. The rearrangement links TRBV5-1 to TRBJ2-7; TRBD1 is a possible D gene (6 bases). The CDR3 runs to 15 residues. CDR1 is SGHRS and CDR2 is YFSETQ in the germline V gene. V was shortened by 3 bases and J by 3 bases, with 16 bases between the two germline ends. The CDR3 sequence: CASSSGTPRGYEQYF. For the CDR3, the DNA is TGCGCCAGCAGCTCAGGGACACCTCGAGGCTACGAGCAGTACTTC.